This T cell receptor beta chain appears in the sequencing data of a study of T cell responses to AZD1222 COVID-19 vaccine. A remark on this clone: Its antigen is currently unknown.

The table came from immunoSEQ multiplex PCR; TCRdb's copy has only in-frame clones and leaves some out. The repertoire includes about 130,000 clones, about nine tenths of them detected once, and approximately 20% sits in the top ten. Looked up from germline, CDR1 is MGHRA and CDR2 is YSYEKL. The CDR3 has 13 residues. The V end was cut by 6 bases, the J end by 2 bases, with 10 bases between. General study points: Most donors were white British and more were female, and clonal diversity was possibly underestimated. It was only a handful of AZD1222 recipients who were seropositive at baseline. Increased Spike-specific TCR breadth and depth were observed after two AZD1222 doses. The reported proportion of spike-specific TCRs targeting unmutated variant regions was nearly half.

V gene TRBV4-1 combines with J gene TRBJ1-1; tentatively, D is TRBD1 (6 bases). The TCR sequence derives from an adult in good health. The sample consisted of peripheral blood, taken on day 0 of AZD1222 vaccination. In DNA form, the CDR3 reads TGCGCCAGCAGAACACAGGGAAACACTGAAGCTTTCTTT. Translated: CASRTQGNTEAFF.